Below, one T cell receptor beta chain is given with its context. There are many counts of this clonotype. What this receptor recognizes is not known. No much larger clonotype is one base removed from it; base qualities were not supplied. Via the germline V gene (reference sequence), CDR1 is PRHDT and CDR2 FYEKMQ. The V and J ends are trimmed by 1 base and 13 bases, leaving 12 bases between them. CDR3 length: 12 amino acids, cysteine to phenylalanine. The sequence is cut down to CDR3 DNA, 36 bases in frame from base 1. The sample is drawn from a study of CD8+CD57+ T cells in acquired aplastic anemia (dated by TCRdb to the late 2010s). Broadly, across the study: Extracted DNA from sorted CD4+ and CD8+ cells averaged around 3.2 ug, ranging from about 0.2 to 30 ug. CD8+CD57+ expansion was defined as frequency above the mean frequency observed in healthy subjects. Here is what the overall study found, with its caveats: Roughly 30 CD8+ CDR3 sequences were shared between patients and controls but appeared highly expressed in patients and within their immunodominant clones. No significant difference in CD8+ Simpson's diversity was found between patients and healthy controls (P=0.060).

Flow cytometry had shown CD8+CD57+ cell expansion in the patients selected for sequencing. Severe acquired aplastic anemia was diagnosed in all patients according to International Study of Aplastic Anemia and Agranulocytosis and Camitta criteria. No patient had received any therapy when blood was sampled. In the study, sorted CD4+ and CD8+ blood T cells from patients with severe aplastic anemia and from healthy subjects underwent deep sequencing of TCR repertoires. Patients were enrolled in the USA under clinicaltrials.gov protocols 00001620, 01623167, 00001397, 00071045, 00081523 and 00961064. Ficoll-Paque density gradient centrifugation was used to isolate peripheral blood mononuclear cells. Before DNA extraction, CD4+ and CD8+ T cells were sorted by FACS or by magnetic beads. Genomic DNA was used as template for profiling of TCR beta VDJ combinations and CDR3 sequences. An Illumina HiSeq 2000 was the platform used for TCR repertoire sequencing. From the authors' description of their analysis: TRBV/TRBJ rearrangement plots, CDR3 size and DJ length profiles, and Simpson's diversity index were used to evaluate the repertoires. The most abundant DNA sequence in the deep sequencing data was taken as the immunodominant clone. CDR3 amino acid sequences were checked for sharing between subjects and were compared against published repertoires and the VDJdb database. Using fastp trimming at Q25 and MiXCR clonotype assembly, TCRdb reanalyzed the public sequencing data and kept in-frame beta chains. Every entry covers one CDR3 protein and lists the most common genes and DNA from its rows. The V and J calls here are based on TCRdb, not the publication. Here the sample has around 210,000 distinct CDR3 sequences; less than 75% occur a single time. The ten largest clones represent roughly three fifths of the sample.

The TCR was taken from a human donor with aplastic anemia. Sequenced material: sorted CD4+, CD8+, or CD8+CD57+ T cells (not recorded which) from PBMCs. This sequence uses TRBV13 and TRBJ2-3; the D region possibly corresponds to TRBD2 (6 bases align). The CDR3 reads as follows: CASSLAGGEEYF. Here is the DNA: TGTGCCAGCAGCTTAGCGGGCGGGGAGGAGTATTTT.